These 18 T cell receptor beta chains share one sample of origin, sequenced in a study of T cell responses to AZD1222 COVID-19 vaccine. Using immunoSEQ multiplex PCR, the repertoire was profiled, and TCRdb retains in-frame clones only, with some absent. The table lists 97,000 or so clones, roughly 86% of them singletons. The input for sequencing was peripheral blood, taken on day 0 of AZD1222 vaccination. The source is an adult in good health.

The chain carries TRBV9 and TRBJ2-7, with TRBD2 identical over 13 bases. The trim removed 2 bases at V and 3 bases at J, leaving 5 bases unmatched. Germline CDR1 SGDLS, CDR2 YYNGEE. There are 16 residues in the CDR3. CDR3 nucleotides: TGTGCCAGCAGCGTGACTAGCGGGGGGCCCAACTACGAGCAGTACTTC. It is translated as CASSVTSGGPNYEQYF.

CDR3 protein: CASNKGTSGSLEQFF. For the CDR3, the DNA is TGTGCCAGCAACAAAGGGACTAGCGGGAGTCTTGAGCAGTTCTTC. The chain couples TRBV9 to TRBJ2-1; 14 bases line up with TRBD2. Unmatched junction bases numbered 8, after V lost 6 bases and J lost 9 bases. Per the germline V gene, CDR1 is SGDLS and CDR2 is YYNGEE. This CDR3 contains 15 residues.

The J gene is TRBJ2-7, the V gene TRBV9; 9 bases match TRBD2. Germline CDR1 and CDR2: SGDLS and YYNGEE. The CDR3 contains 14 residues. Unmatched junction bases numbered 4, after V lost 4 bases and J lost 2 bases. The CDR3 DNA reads TGTGCCAGCAGCACCGCGGGAGGGACCTACGAGCAGTACTTC. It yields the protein CASSTAGGTYEQYF. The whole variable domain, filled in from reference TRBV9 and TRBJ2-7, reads DSGVTQTPKHLITATGQRVTLRCSPRSGDLSVYWYQQSLDQGLQFLIQYYNGEERAKGNILERFSAQQFPDLHSELNLSSLELGDSALYFCASSTAGGTYEQYFGPGTRLTVT.

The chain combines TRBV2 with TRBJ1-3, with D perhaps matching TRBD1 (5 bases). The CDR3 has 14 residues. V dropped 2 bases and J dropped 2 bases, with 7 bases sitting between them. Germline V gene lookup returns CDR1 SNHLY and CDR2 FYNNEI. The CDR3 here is CASSERGAGNTIYF. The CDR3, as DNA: TGTGCCAGCAGTGAACGAGGGGCTGGAAACACCATATATTTT.

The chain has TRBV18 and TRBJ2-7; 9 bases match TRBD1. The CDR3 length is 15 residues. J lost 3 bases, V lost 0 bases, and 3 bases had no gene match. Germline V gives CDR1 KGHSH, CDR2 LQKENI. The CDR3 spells CASSPPGQGFYEQYF. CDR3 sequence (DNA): TGTGCCAGCTCACCACCGGGACAGGGTTTCTACGAGCAGTACTTC.

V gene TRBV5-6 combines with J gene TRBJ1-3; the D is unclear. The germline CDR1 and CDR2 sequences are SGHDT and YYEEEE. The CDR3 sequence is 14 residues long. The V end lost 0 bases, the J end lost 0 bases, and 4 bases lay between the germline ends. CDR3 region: CASSLDTSGNTIYF. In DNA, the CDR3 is TGTGCCAGCAGCTTGGACACCTCTGGAAACACCATATATTTT.

In nucleotides, the CDR3 is TGTGCCACCAGTGAGGCTAGCGGGAGAAATGAGCAGTTCTTC. This translates into CATSEASGRNEQFF. This chain connects TRBV24-1 to TRBJ2-1, with 10 bases that match TRBD2. The CDR3 runs to 14 residues. Germline CDR1 is KGHDR and CDR2 is SFDVKD. Losses at the gene ends were 4 bases for V and 7 bases for J; bases not matched to a gene: 3.

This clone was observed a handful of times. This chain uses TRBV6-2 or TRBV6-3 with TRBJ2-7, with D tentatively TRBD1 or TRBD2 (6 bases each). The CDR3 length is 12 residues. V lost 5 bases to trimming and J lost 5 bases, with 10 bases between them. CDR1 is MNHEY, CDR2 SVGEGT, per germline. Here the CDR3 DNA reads TGTGCCAGCAGTACAGGGACTCACGAGCAGTACTTC. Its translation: CASSTGTHEQYF.

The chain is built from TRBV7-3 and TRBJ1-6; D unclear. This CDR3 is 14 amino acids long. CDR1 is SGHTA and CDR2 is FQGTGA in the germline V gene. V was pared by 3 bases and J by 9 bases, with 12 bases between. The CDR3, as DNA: TGTGCCAGCAGCTTCGGCGGGGAGGGTTCACCCCTCCACTTT. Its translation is CASSFGGEGSPLHF.

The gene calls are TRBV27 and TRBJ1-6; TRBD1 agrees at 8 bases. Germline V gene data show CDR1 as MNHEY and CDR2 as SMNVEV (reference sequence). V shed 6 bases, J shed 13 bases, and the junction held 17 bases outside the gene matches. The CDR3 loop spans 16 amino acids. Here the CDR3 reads CASRTSDRRGRSPLHF. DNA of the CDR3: TGTGCCAGCAGAACATCCGACCGCAGGGGGCGGTCTCCCCTCCACTTT.

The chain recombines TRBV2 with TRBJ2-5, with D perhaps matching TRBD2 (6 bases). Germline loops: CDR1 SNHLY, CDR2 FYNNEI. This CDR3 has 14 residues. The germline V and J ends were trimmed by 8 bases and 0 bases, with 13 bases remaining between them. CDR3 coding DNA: TGTGCCAGCGGGATGGAGGGGTACCAAGAGACCCAGTACTTC. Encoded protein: CASGMEGYQETQYF.

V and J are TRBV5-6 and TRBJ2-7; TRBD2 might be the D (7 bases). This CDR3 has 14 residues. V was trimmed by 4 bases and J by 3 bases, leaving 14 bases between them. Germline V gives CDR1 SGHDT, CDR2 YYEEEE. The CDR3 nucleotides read TGTGCCAGCAGCCTAGGGGGGGACTTCTACGAGCAGTACTTC. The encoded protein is CASSLGGDFYEQYF.

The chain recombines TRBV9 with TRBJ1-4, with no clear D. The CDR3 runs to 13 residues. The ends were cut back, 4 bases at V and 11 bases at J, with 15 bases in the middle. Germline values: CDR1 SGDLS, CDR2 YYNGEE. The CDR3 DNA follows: TGTGCCAGCAGCATCAACGATCAAGGGAAACTGTTTTTT. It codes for CASSINDQGKLFF.

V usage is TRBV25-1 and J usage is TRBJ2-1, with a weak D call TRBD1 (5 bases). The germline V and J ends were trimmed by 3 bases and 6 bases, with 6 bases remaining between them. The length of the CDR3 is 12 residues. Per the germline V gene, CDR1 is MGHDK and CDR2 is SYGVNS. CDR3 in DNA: TGTGCCAGCAGTGATACAGGCAATGAGCAGTTCTTC. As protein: CASSDTGNEQFF.

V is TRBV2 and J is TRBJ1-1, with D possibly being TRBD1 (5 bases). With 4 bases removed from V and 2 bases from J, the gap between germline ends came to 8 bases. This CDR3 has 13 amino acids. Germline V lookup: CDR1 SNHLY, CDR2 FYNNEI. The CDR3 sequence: CASSADINTEAFF. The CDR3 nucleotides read TGTGCCAGCAGTGCGGACATAAACACTGAAGCTTTCTTT. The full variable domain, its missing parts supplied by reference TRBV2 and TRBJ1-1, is EPEVTQTPSHQVTQMGQEVILRCVPISNHLYFYWYRQILGQKVEFLVSFYNNEISEKSEIFDDQFSVERPDGSNFTLKIRSTKLEDSAMYFCASSADINTEAFFGQGTRLTVV.

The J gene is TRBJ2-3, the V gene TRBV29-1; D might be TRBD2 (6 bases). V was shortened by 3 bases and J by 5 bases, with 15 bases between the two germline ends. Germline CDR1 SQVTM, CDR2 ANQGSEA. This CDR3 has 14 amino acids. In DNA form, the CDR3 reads TGCAGCGTTGATAACGCGGGGCGGTTAGATACGCAGTATTTT. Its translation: CSVDNAGRLDTQYF.

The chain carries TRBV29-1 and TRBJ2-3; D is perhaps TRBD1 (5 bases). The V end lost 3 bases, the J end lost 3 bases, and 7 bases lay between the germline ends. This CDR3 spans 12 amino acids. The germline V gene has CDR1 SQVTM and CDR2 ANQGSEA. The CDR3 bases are TGCAGCGTTGAGCAGGGAACAGATACGCAGTATTTT. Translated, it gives CSVEQGTDTQYF.

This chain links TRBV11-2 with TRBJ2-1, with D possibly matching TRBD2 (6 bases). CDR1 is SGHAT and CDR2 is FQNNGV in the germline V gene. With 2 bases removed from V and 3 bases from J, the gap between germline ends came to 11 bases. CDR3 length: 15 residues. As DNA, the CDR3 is TGTGCCAGCAGCTTATACGGGAGAGACTACAATGAGCAGTTCTTC. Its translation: CASSLYGRDYNEQFF.